These T cell receptor beta chains were read from a single sample in a study of blood T cell repertoires in COVID-19. Assay used: immunoSEQ multiplex PCR; TCRdb lists only in-frame clones, some missing. Among fewer than 200,000 clones listed, about 86% were seen once. The sequenced material came from PBMCs or T cells enriched from blood (not recorded which). These receptors were collected from a woman aged 50 to 60 in a cohort exposed to, infected with or recovered from COVID-19 (not recorded which). Each CDR3 is given without its conserved first and last residue.

>TRBV27
ASSSETGRGPLH
>TRBV27
ASRERGISYNSPLH
>TRBV10-3
AISDVDRGLSYEQY
>TRBV5-4
ASSLDTRRGRYNEQF
>TRBV6-4
ASSDLSGGEAF
>TRBV3-1/TRBV3-2
ASSRPGQFYNEQF
>TRBV12-5
ASAPAGTTPNEQF
>TRBV7-2
ASSSDRSSQPQH
>TRBV28
ASSPDTYGYT
>TRBV5-1
ASSLSTSGNEQF
>TRBV18
ASSLGLSATDEQY
>TRBV6-5
ASRVQGGRTEAF
>TRBV7-2
ASSLASGEQPQH
>TRBV28
ASSLVALYEQY
>TRBV5-5
ASSLGVSLGAQPQH
>TRBV24-1
ATSNSGTGGGQPQH
>TRBV5-4
ASSGTGGATDTQY
>TRBV19
ASSRNRDGGYEQY
>TRBV19
ASEQASNSPLH
>TRBV21-1
ASSKWRGDQPQH
>TRBV6-4
ASSDVPGSNYGYT
>TRBV4-1
ASSQGAFREERTEAF
>TRBV6-5
ASNTPPPNEQF
>TRBV5-5
ASSLADRGDYGYT
>TRBV19
ASSTQQGENSPLH
>TRBV11-2
ASSPQIDRGGF
>TRBV28
ASSHRATNEKLF